This T cell receptor (beta chain) is from a study of TIL therapy for anti-PD-1-resistant metastatic lung cancer. This clone was counted between two and nine times. From germline, CDR1 is MNHNS and CDR2 SASEGT. The V end lost 3 bases, the J end lost 7 bases, and 15 bases lay between the germline ends. This CDR3 contains 14 residues. Indicated time point: pre-treatment sample, taken before nivolumab and TIL therapy. This was the immunoSEQ v3 assay. Some clones are missing from TCRdb's copy, which holds only in-frame ones; the method was immunoSEQ multiplex PCR. The table has 9,500 to 15,000 clones, approximately 80% seen once.

The chain recombines TRBV6-1 with TRBJ1-2; D unclear. This specimen consisted of blood, obtained at baseline. This clonotype originated in a person between 25 and 80 years old with non-small cell lung cancer. The CDR3 loop is CASSESTGRSGYTF. In DNA, the CDR3 is TGTGCCAGCAGTGAGTCTACGGGGAGGTCTGGCTACACCTTC.